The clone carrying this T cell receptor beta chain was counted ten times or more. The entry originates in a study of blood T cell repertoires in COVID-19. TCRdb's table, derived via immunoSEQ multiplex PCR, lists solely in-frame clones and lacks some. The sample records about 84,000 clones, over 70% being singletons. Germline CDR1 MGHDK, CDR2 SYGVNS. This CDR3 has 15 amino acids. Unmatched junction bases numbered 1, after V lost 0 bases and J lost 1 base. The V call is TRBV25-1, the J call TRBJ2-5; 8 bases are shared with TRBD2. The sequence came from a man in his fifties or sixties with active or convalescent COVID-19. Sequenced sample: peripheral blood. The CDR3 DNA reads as TGTGCCAGCAGTGAATATCGGGGGGGCCAAGAGACCCAGTACTTC. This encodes CASSEYRGGQETQYF.